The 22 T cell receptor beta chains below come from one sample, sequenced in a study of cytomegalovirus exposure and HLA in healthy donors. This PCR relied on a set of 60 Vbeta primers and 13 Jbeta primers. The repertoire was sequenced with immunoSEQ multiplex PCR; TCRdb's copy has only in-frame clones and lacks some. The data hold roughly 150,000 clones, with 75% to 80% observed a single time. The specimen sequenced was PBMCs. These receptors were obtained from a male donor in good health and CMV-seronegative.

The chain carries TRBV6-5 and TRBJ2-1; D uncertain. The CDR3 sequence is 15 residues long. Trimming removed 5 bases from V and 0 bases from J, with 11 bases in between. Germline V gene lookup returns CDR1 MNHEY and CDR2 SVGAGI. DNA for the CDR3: TGTGCCAGCAGTCGTCCCTCCAGCTCCTACAATGAGCAGTTCTTC. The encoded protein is CASSRPSSSYNEQFF.

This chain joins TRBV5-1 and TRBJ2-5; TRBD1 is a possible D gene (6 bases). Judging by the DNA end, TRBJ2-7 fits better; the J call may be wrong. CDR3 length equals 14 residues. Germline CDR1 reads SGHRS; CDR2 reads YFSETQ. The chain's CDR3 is CASSLVGGSYEQYF. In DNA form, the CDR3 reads TGCGCCAGCAGCTTGGTAGGGGGCTCCTACGAGCAGTACTTC.

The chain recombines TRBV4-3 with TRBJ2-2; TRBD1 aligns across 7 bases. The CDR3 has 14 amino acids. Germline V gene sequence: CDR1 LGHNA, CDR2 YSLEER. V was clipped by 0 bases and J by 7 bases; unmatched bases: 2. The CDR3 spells CASSQDQGVGELFF. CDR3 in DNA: TGCGCCAGCAGCCAAGATCAGGGGGTCGGGGAGCTGTTTTTT.

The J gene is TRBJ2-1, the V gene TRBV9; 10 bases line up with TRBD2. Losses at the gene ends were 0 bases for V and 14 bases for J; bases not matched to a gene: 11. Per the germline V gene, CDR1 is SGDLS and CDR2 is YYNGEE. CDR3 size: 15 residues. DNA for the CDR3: TGTGCCAGCAGCGTAGAATTGAGCGGGAGGGCCGTGAAGTTCTTC. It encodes CASSVELSGRAVKFF.

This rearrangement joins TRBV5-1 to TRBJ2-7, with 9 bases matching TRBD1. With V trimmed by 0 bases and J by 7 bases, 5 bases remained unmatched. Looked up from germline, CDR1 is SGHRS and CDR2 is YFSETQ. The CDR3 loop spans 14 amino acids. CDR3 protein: CASSLGGTGREQYF. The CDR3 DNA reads TGCGCCAGCAGCTTGGGCGGGACAGGGCGGGAGCAGTACTTC.

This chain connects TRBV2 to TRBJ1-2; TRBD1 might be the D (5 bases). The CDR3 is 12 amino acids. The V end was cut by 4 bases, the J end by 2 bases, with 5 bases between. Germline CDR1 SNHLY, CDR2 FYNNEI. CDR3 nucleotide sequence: TGTGCCAGCAGTGCAGGGAACTATGGCTACACCTTC. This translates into CASSAGNYGYTF.

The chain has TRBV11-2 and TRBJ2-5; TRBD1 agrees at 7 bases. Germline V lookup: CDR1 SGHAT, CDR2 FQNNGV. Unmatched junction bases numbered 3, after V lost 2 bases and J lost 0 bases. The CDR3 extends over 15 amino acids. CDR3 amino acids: CASSLQGVYQETQYF. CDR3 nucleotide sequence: TGTGCCAGCAGCTTACAGGGGGTGTACCAAGAGACCCAGTACTTC.

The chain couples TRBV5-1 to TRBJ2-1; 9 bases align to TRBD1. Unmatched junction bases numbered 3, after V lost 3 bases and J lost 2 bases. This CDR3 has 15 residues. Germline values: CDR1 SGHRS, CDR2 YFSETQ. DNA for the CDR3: TGCGCCAGCAGCTCCGGGACAGGGCCCTACAATGAGCAGTTCTTC. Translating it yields CASSSGTGPYNEQFF.

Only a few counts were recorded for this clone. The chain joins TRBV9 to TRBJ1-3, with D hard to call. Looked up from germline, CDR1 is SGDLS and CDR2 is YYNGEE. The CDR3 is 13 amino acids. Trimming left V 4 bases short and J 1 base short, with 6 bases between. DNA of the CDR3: TGTGCCAGCAGCATAAATTCTGGAAACACCATATATTTT. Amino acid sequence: CASSINSGNTIYF.

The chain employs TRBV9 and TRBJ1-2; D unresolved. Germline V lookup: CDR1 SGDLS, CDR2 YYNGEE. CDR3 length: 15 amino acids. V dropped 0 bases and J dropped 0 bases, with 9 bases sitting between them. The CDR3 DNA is TGTGCCAGCAGCGTAGGGGCAGAGACTAACTATGGCTACACCTTC. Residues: CASSVGAETNYGYTF. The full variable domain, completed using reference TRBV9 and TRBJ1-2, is DSGVTQTPKHLITATGQRVTLRCSPRSGDLSVYWYQQSLDQGLQFLIQYYNGEERAKGNILERFSAQQFPDLHSELNLSSLELGDSALYFCASSVGAETNYGYTFGSGTRLTVV.

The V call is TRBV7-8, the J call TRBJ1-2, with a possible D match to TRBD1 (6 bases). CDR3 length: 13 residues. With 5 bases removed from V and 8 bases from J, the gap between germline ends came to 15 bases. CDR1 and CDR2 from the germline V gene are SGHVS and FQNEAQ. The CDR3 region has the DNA TGTGCCAGCAGCCCGACAGGTCCCACGGGCTACACCTTC. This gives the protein CASSPTGPTGYTF.

This CDR3 reads CASSYGGQGYSYEQYF. CDR3 nucleotides: TGTGCCAGCAGTTACGGCGGACAGGGGTACTCCTACGAGCAGTACTTC. The chain is built from TRBV6-5 and TRBJ2-7, with 9 positions matching TRBD1. CDR3 length: 16 amino acids. With V trimmed by 2 bases and J by 0 bases, 5 bases remained unmatched. Germline CDR1 is MNHEY and CDR2 is SVGAGI.

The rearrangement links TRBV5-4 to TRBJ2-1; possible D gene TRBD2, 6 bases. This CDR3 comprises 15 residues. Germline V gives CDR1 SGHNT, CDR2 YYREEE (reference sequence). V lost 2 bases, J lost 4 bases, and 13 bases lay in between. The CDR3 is CASSFPGERYNEQFF. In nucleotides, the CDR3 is TGTGCCAGCAGCTTTCCGGGAGAGCGTTACAATGAGCAGTTCTTC.

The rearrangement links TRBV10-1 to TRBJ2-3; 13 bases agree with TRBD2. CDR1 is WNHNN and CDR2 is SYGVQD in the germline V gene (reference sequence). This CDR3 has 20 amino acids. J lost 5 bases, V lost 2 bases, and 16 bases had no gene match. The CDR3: CASSEGVTTSGRAREDTQYF. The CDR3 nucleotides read TGCGCCAGCAGTGAGGGGGTAACTACTAGCGGGAGGGCCAGAGAAGATACGCAGTATTTT.

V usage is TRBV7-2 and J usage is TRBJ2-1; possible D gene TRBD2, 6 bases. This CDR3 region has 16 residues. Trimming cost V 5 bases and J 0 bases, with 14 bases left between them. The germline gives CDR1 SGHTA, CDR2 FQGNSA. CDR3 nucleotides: TGTGCCAGCAGCCCAAGCGGGTGGAGCTCCTACAATGAGCAGTTCTTC. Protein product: CASSPSGWSSYNEQFF.

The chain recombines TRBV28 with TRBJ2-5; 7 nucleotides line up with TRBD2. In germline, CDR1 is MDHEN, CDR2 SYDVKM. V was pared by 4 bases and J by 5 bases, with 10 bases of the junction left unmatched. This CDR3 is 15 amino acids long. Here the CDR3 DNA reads TGTGCCAGCAGTTCGCGTCAGGGAGGGTTGGAGACCCAGTACTTC. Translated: CASSSRQGGLETQYF.

CDR3 in DNA: TGTGCCAGCAGTCCTCGGGCTAGCGGGGGAACAGATACGCAGTATTTT. It translates to CASSPRASGGTDTQYF. The chain uses TRBV6-4 and TRBJ2-3; the match to TRBD2 covers 10 bases. V lost 5 bases and J lost 3; bases outside the gene matches: 8. The germline V gene encodes CDR1 MRHNA and CDR2 SNTAGT. The length of the CDR3 is 16 residues.

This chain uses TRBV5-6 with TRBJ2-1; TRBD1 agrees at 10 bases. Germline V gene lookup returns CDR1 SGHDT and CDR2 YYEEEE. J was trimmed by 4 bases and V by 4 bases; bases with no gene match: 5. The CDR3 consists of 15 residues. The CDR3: CASSITGQGYNEQFF. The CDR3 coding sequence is TGTGCCAGCAGCATTACGGGACAGGGGTACAATGAGCAGTTCTTC.

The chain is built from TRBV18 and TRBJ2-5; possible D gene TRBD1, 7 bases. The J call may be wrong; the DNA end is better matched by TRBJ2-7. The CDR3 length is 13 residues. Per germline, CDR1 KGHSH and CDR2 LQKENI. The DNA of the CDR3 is TGTGCCAGCTCACCTCAGGGGGGTGGCGAGCAGTACTTC. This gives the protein CASSPQGGGEQYF.

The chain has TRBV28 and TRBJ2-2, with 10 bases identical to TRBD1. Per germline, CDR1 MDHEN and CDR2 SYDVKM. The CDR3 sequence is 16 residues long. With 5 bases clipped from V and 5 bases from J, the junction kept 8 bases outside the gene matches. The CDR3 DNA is TGTGCCAGCAGTGGCGCCGGGACAGGGGTGACCGGGGAGCTGTTTTTT. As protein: CASSGAGTGVTGELFF.

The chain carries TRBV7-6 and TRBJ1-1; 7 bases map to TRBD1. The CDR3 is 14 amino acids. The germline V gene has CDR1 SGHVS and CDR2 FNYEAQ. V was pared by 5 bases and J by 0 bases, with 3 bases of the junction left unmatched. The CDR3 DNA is TGTGCCAGCAGCGGGGGACAGTTGAACACTGAAGCTTTCTTT. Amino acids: CASSGGQLNTEAFF. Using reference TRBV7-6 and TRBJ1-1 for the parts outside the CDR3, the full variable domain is GAGVSQSPRYKVTKRGQDVALRCDPISGHVSLYWYRQALGQGPEFLTYFNYEAQQDKSGLPNDRFSAERPEGSISTLTIQRTEQRDSAMYRCASSGGQLNTEAFFGQGTRLTVV.

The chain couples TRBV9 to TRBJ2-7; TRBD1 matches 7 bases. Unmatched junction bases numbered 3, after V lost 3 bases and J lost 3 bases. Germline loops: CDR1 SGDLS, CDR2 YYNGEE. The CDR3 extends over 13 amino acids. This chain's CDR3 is CASSASGGYEQYF. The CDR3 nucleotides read TGTGCCAGCAGCGCCTCAGGGGGCTACGAGCAGTACTTC.